Listed below are T cell receptor beta chains from one sample, sequenced in a study of blood T cells in healthy people across ages. TCRdb re-called the 5' RACE reads through MiXCR, storing one row per CDR3 protein. The table has about 1.4 million distinct CDR3 sequences, roughly 59% seen once; the top ten hold 6.5% to 8.5%. The source material was blood. The receptors originated from a man younger than 30 in good health. Each CDR3 is given with its conserved first and last residue. A D gene is named only where the DNA matches it firmly. Rows give clone size only sometimes, using once, few, many, or a class for an expanded clone.

.	TRBV30	TRBJ2-1	few	TGTGCCTGGGGGGGACTCATTGGCTATGAGCAGTTCTTC	CAWGGLIGYEQFF
TRBD2	TRBV4-2	TRBJ2-1	few	TGTGCCAGCAGCCTCACTACTAGCGGGTTTAACAATGAGCAGTTCTTC	CASSLTTSGFNNEQFF
.	TRBV5-1	TRBJ2-3	.	TGCGCCAGCAGCACCCCTCCCACAGATACGCAGTATTTT	CASSTPPTDTQYF
.	TRBV29-1	TRBJ2-3	.	TGCAGCGTTGTGGTCGCAGGCACAGATACGCAGTATTTT	CSVVVAGTDTQYF
TRBD2	TRBV20-1	TRBJ2-1	.	TGCAGTGTGGCAGCGGGGTATCCCTACAATGAGCAGTTCTTC	CSVAAGYPYNEQFF
TRBD1	TRBV2	TRBJ2-2	.	TGTGCCAGCAGAGCCCGGGACAGGAACACCGGGGAGCTGTTTTTT	CASRARDRNTGELFF
.	TRBV7-9	TRBJ1-5	.	TGTGCCAGCAGTTCTCAAGCGAATCAGCCCCAGCATTTT	CASSSQANQPQHF
TRBD2	TRBV29-1	TRBJ2-5	.	TGCAGCGTTGTGCTCTCAGGACTAGCGGGCGAGACCCAGTACTTC	CSVVLSGLAGETQYF
TRBD1	TRBV2	TRBJ2-3	.	TGTGCCGGCAAGACAGGGAGCGCAGATACGCAGTATTTT	CAGKTGSADTQYF
.	TRBV6-6	TRBJ2-7	.	TGTGCCAGCAGCCCGCTAATCGTCCACGAGCAGTACTTC	CASSPLIVHEQYF
TRBD2	TRBV10-2	TRBJ2-1	.	TGCGCCAGCACCGGGACTAGCGGGGCAGATGAGCAGTTCTTC	CASTGTSGADEQFF
TRBD2	TRBV20-1	TRBJ2-5	.	TGCAGTGCTGGCCCGGGGGGAGAGACCCAGTACTTC	CSAGPGGETQYF
.	TRBV6-6	TRBJ1-1	.	TGTGCCAGCAAACCGGGACGGCTCACTGAAGCTTTCTTT	CASKPGRLTEAFF
.	TRBV5-1	TRBJ1-1	.	TGCGCCAGCAGCCTACCCCCATTCAACACTGAAGCTTTCTTT	CASSLPPFNTEAFF
.	TRBV12-3/TRBV12-4	TRBJ2-7	.	TGTGCCGGCAGTCCCGAGGAGGGGGCTTCCTACGAGCAGTACTTC	CAGSPEEGASYEQYF
.	TRBV5-6	TRBJ1-5	.	TGTGCCAGCTCTTCTAGGGCCAGGCGTCAGCCCCAGCATTTT	CASSSRARRQPQHF